These T cell receptor beta chains were read from a single sample in a study of T cell responses to AZD1222 COVID-19 vaccine. Measured with immunoSEQ multiplex PCR; TCRdb has only the in-frame clones, and not every one. The repertoire holds roughly 160,000 clones, with more than 70% as singletons. This material consisted of peripheral blood, taken on day 0 of AZD1222 vaccination. These receptor sequences come from an adult in good health. Both conserved end residues are part of each CDR3. The D gene is left open where the match is weak. A row's size may be missing; if present it is once, few, many or a size class.

v_gene	j_gene	abundance	d_gene	CDR3nt	CDR3aa
TRBV28	TRBJ2-3	-	TRBD2	TGTGCCAGCAGTTTCTTAGCGGGGGCCCTCACAGATACGCAGTATTTT	CASSFLAGALTDTQYF
TRBV7-2	TRBJ2-1	-	-	TGTGCCAGCAGCGCAAGCGGAGGACCCTACAATGAGCAGTTCTTC	CASSASGGPYNEQFF
TRBV30	TRBJ2-1	-	-	TGTGCCTGGAGTGTAAGGTCTAGCGGCGACAGGGAGCAGTTCTTC	CAWSVRSSGDREQFF
TRBV29-1	TRBJ2-3	-	-	TGCAGCGTTCCCCGGGACACGGAGATACGTTGGGAGTATTTT	CSVPRDTEIRWEYF
TRBV5-4	TRBJ2-1	-	-	TGTGCCAGCAGCCCGCCGGCTCCAAACAATGAGCAGTTCTTC	CASSPPAPNNEQFF
TRBV28	TRBJ1-4	-	TRBD1	TGTGCCAGCAGTCCCGGGGACAGGGGTACTGAAAAACTGTTTTTT	CASSPGDRGTEKLFF
TRBV25-1	TRBJ1-5	-	TRBD1	TGTGCCAGCAGTTCAACAGGGGTAGATAGCAATCAGCCCCAGCATTTT	CASSSTGVDSNQPQHF
TRBV27	TRBJ2-2	-	-	TGTGCCAGCAGGATCAAAGACACCGGGGAGCTGTTTTTT	CASRIKDTGELFF
TRBV27	TRBJ1-2	once	TRBD1	TGTGCCAGCAGGGACGGGACAGGGGCTGGCTACACCTTC	CASRDGTGAGYTF
TRBV28	TRBJ1-4	-	-	TGTGCCAGCAGTGCCCGCGCCCTTGAAAAACTGTTTTTT	CASSARALEKLFF
TRBV28	TRBJ1-5	-	TRBD1	TGTGCCAGCAACTCCGACAGGGGTCATCAGCCCCAGCATTTT	CASNSDRGHQPQHF
TRBV19	TRBJ2-3	-	-	TGTGCCAGTAGTACGGACTGGGGCACAGATACGCAGTATTTT	CASSTDWGTDTQYF
TRBV5-6	TRBJ1-1	once	-	TGTGCCAGCAGCTTGGGGGTCCTGAACACTGAAGCTTTCTTT	CASSLGVLNTEAFF
TRBV19	TRBJ1-5	-	-	TGTGCCAGTATGAGGGGGGCCTTACGCAATCAGCCCCAGCATTTT	CASMRGALRNQPQHF
TRBV18	TRBJ2-7	once	TRBD1	TGTGCCAGCTCACCATACGAAGGGACAGGGGACGAGCAGTACTTC	CASSPYEGTGDEQYF
TRBV4-3	TRBJ2-1	few	TRBD2	TGCGCCAGCAGCCAAGATGTAGCGGGAGGCTACAATGAGCAGTTCTTC	CASSQDVAGGYNEQFF
TRBV3-1/TRBV3-2	TRBJ2-7	-	TRBD2	TGTGCCAGCAGCTTCAGCGGGAGCTACGAGCAGTACTTC	CASSFSGSYEQYF